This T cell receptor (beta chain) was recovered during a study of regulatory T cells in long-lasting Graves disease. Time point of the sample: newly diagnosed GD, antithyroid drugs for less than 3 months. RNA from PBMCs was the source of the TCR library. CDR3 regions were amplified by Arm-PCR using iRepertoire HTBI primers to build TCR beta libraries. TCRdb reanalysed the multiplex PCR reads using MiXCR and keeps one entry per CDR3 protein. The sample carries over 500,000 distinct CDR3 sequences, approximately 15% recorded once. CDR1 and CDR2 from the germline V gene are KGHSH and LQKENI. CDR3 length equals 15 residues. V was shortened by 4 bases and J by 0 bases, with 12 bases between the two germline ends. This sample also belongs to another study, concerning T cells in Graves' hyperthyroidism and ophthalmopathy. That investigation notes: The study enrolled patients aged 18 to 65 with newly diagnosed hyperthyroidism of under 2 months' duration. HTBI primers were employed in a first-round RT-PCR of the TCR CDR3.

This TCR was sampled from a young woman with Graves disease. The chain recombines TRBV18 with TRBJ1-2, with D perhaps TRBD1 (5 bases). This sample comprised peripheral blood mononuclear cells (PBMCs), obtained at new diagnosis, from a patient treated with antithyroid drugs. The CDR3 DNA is TGTGCCAGCTCACTTGGGACGGAAGCTAACTATGGCTACACCTTC. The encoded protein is CASSLGTEANYGYTF.